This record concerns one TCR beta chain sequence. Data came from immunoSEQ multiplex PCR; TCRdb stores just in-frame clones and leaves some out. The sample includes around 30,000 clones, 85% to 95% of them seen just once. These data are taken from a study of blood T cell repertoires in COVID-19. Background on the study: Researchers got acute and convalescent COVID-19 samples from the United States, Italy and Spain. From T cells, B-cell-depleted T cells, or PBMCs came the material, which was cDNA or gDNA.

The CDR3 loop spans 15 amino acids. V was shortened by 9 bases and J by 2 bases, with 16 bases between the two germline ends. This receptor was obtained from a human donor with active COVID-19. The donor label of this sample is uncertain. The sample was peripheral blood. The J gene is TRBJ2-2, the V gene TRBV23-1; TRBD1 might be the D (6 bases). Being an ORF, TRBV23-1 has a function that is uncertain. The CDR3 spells CASPSPQGNTGELFF. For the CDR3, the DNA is TGCGCCAGTCCATCGCCACAGGGCAACACCGGGGAGCTGTTTTTT.